The present TCR beta chain was sequenced within a study of shared clonotypes between healthy human individuals. Broader study findings: Large sequencing depth failed to make sorted-subset sequencing complete, rarefaction showed.

CD8 cells regarded as naive lacked CD45RO, were positively chosen for CCR7, and omitted terminally differentiated effector memory CD45RA+ cells. Authors' analysis steps: Filtering of immunoSEQ junctional sequences could not match full-length read filtering. Measured with immunoSEQ multiplex PCR; TCRdb has only the in-frame clones, and not every one. The DNA was the basis for D and trimming; V, J and clone size are from that table. The sample yields about 2 million clones, about 95% seen once. Trimming removed 2 bases from V and 7 bases from J, with 23 bases in between. This CDR3 region has 17 residues. The germline gives CDR1 MDHEN, CDR2 SYDVKM. Comment on this clone: Its antigen is unidentified.

The chain carries TRBV28 and TRBJ1-1, with D tentatively TRBD1 (6 bases). This TCR was recovered from a young man in good health. Sequenced material: naive CD8+ T cells sorted from blood. CDR3 loop: CASSLIAQGRRKGEAFF. In nucleotides, the CDR3 is TGTGCCAGCAGTTTAATTGCACAGGGCCGCCGAAAGGGTGAAGCTTTCTTT.